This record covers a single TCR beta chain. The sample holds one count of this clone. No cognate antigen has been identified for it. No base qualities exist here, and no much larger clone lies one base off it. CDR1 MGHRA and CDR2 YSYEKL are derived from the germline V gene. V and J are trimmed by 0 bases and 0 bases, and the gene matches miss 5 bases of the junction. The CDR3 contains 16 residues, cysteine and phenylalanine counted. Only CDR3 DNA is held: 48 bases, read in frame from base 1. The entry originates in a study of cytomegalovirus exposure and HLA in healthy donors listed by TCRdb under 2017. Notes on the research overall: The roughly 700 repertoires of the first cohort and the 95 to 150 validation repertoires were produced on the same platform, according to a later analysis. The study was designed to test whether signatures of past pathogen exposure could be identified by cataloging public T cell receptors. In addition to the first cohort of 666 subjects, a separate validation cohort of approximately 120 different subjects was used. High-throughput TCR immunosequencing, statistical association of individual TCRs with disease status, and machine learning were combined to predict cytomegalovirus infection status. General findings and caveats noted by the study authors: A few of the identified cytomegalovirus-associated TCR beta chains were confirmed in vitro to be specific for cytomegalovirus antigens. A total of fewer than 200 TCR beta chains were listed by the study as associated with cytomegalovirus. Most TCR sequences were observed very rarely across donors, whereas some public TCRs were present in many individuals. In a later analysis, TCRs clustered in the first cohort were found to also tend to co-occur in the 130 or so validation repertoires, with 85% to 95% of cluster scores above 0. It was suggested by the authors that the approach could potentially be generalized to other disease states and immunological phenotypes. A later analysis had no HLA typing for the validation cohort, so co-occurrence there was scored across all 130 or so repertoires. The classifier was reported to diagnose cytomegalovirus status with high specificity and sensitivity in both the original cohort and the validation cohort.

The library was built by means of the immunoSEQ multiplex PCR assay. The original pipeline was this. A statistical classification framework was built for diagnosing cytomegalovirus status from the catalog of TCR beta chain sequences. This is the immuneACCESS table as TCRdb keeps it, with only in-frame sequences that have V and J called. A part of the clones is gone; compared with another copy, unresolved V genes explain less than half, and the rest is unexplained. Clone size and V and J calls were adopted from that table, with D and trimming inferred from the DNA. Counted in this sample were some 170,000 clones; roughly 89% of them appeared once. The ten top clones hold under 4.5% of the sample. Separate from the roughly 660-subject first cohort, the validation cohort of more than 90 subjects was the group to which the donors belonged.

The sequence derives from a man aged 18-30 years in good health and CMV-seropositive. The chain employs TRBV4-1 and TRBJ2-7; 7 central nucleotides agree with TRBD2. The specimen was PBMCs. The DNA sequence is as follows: TGCGCCAGCAGCCAAGATTCTAGCGGACTCTCCTACGAGCAGTACTTC. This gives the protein CASSQDSSGLSYEQYF.